This T cell receptor beta chain appears in the sequencing data of a study of technical replicates of blood from a handful of donors. Trimming removed 5 bases from V and 3 bases from J, with 14 bases in between. Germline V gene lookup returns CDR1 MGHRA and CDR2 YSYEKL. The CDR3 is 14 residues long. Here immunoSEQ multiplex PCR was the method, and the copy in TCRdb shows in-frame clones only, minus some. The sample lists 55,000 to 80,000 clones, 85% to 95% seen once, with approximately 0.24% in the top ten. Sequencing was done on a sample of T cells isolated from PBMCs. The clonotype originates from a human donor in good health. J is TRBJ2-7 and V is TRBV4-1; perhaps TRBD1 as D (6 bases). The CDR3 loop reads CASSSRQEYYEQYF. CDR3 coding DNA: TGCGCCAGCAGCTCTCGACAGGAATACTACGAGCAGTACTTC.